A single sample gave rise to the 18 T cell receptor beta chains below, sequenced in a study of vaccination and CD4 T cells after COVID-19. For these receptors, no antigen is known. The study sequenced cultured CD4+ T cell DNA using the Oncomine TCR Beta short-read assay. MiXCR, run by TCRdb on the PCR reads, gives a single entry per CDR3 protein. In the table there are about 13,000 distinct CDR3 sequences, around 38% of which are singletons. The treatment: approximately 10-day PBMC culture with coronavirus spike peptide pools or control peptides (ViraFEST assay). Sequencing used CD4+ T cells from blood, cultured in vitro, obtained after SARS-CoV-2 vaccination. The receptors originated from a human donor who had recovered from COVID-19.

This clonotype was detected only a few times. The rearrangement links TRBV2 to TRBJ1-5; no definite D call. V gave up 6 bases and J gave up 1 base, with 4 bases separating them. Germline V gives CDR1 SNHLY, CDR2 FYNNEI. This CDR3 spans 12 amino acids. CDR3 coding DNA: TGTGCCAGCAGAGAGAGCAATCAGCCCCAGCATTTT. Amino acid sequence: CASRESNQPQHF.

The rearrangement uses TRBV11-2 and TRBJ1-1; 8 nucleotides align to TRBD1. Losses at the gene ends were 2 bases for V and 6 bases for J; bases not matched to a gene: 8. Germline CDR1 and CDR2: SGHAT and FQNNGV. The CDR3 covers 15 residues. The CDR3 bases are TGTGCCAGCAGCTTAAAGGGACAGGCACGAGCTGAAGCTTTCTTT. Protein sequence: CASSLKGQARAEAFF.

Judged by abundance, this clonotype is large. The CDR3: CATSRGGQGTDTQYF. CDR3 sequence (DNA): TGTGCCACCAGCAGAGGGGGACAGGGCACAGATACGCAGTATTTT. This sequence joins TRBV15 and TRBJ2-3; 8 bases match TRBD1. Germline values: CDR1 LNHNV, CDR2 YYDKDF (reference sequence). The CDR3 loop spans 15 amino acids. J gave up 1 base and V 1 base, and 1 base lay outside the gene matches.

The J gene is TRBJ2-7, the V gene TRBV7-2, with D tentatively TRBD1 or TRBD2 (5 bases each). Between the trimmed V and J ends, which lost 3 bases and 2 bases, there was a span of 11 bases. This CDR3 is 14 amino acids long. Germline V gene data show CDR1 as SGHTA and CDR2 as FQGNSA. Written as DNA, the CDR3 is TGTGCCAGCAGCTTGTCGGGACGGACCTACGAGCAGTACTTC. Its protein is CASSLSGRTYEQYF. Based on the CDR3 plus reference TRBV7-2 and TRBJ2-7, the full variable domain is GAGVSQSPSNKVTEKGKDVELRCDPISGHTALYWYRQSLGQGLEFLIYFQGNSAPDKSGLPSDRFSAERTGGSVSTLTIQRTQQEDSAVYLCASSLSGRTYEQYFGPGTRLTVT.

CDR3 DNA sequence: TGTGCCAGCAGTTTAGCAAGTCAAGAGACCCAGTACTTC. Translation: CASSLASQETQYF. This chain connects TRBV27 to TRBJ2-5; no firm D call. Germline V gene data show CDR1 as MNHEY and CDR2 as SMNVEV (reference sequence). The CDR3 loop spans 13 amino acids. V lost 2 bases and J lost 2, with 6 bases in between.

V and J are TRBV6-1 and TRBJ2-2, with D uncertain. Germline lookup yields CDR1 MNHNS and CDR2 SASEGT. This CDR3 is built from 13 residues. V gave up 2 bases and J gave up 3 bases, with 4 bases separating them. CDR3 nucleotide sequence: TGTGCCAGCAGTGAACAGGACACCGGGGAGCTGTTTTTT. This gives the protein CASSEQDTGELFF.

The V and J genes are TRBV2 and TRBJ1-1; D gene unclear. This CDR3 is built from 16 residues. The V and J ends lost 6 bases and 1 base respectively, with 18 bases between them. The germline CDR1 and CDR2 sequences are SNHLY and FYNNEI. CDR3 bases: TGTGCCAGCAGCCCAATGGGCGCTAGATCGAACACTGAAGCTTTCTTT. Protein: CASSPMGARSNTEAFF.

This clonotype was seen a handful of times. The chain combines TRBV7-9 with TRBJ1-1; 11 nucleotides agree with TRBD1. This CDR3 spans 15 amino acids. The germline V gene has CDR1 SEHNR and CDR2 FQNEAQ (reference sequence). With 5 bases clipped from V and 6 bases from J, the junction kept 8 bases outside the gene matches. In nucleotides, the CDR3 is TGTGCCAGCAGCACCTGGACAGGGGGCCGGGCTGAAGCTTTCTTT. Amino acid sequence: CASSTWTGGRAEAFF.

The CDR3, as DNA: TGTGCCAGTAGTATAGTTGTTCAGCGCTCCTACAATGAGCAGTTCTTC. It yields the protein CASSIVVQRSYNEQFF. The chain uses TRBV19 and TRBJ2-1; D not certain. CDR1 and CDR2 from the germline V gene are LNHDA and SQIVND (reference sequence). V was cut by 1 base and J by 0 bases, with 10 bases left in between. There are 16 residues in the CDR3.

This clonotype appeared a few times. The chain combines TRBV19 with TRBJ1-2; 10 bases agree with TRBD1. V lost 5 bases, J lost 3 bases, and 6 bases stayed unmatched. Germline V gene data show CDR1 as LNHDA and CDR2 as SQIVND (reference sequence). This CDR3 has 15 amino acids. DNA of the CDR3: TGTGCCAGTAGTGCCCGGGACAGGGGAGACTATGGCTACACCTTC. This translates into CASSARDRGDYGYTF.

The genes are TRBV20-1 and TRBJ2-5; D possibly corresponds to TRBD1 (6 bases). The V end lost 7 bases, the J end lost 6 bases, and 24 bases lay between the germline ends. The CDR3 consists of 15 residues. From germline, CDR1 is DFQATT and CDR2 SNEGSKA (reference sequence). The CDR3 reads CSVSLPGQGSKTQYF. As DNA, the CDR3 is TGCAGTGTCAGCCTCCCGGGACAAGGATCGAAGACCCAGTACTTC.

The chain employs TRBV20-1 and TRBJ1-5, with TRBD1 matching over 11 bases. CDR1 is DFQATT and CDR2 is SNEGSKA in the germline V gene (reference sequence). V lost 5 bases and J lost 0; bases outside the gene matches: 9. This CDR3 is 17 amino acids long. The CDR3 region is CSAAGTGGTYSNQPQHF. CDR3 nucleotide sequence: TGCAGTGCTGCCGGGACAGGGGGGACTTATAGCAATCAGCCCCAGCATTTT.

This chain joins TRBV7-2 and TRBJ1-5, with 9 bases that match TRBD1. CDR3 size: 14 residues. V trimming: 4 bases; J trimming: 2 bases; junction bases outside the gene matches: 0. CDR1 and CDR2 (germline): SGHTA, FQGNSA. Here the CDR3 DNA reads TGTGCCAGCAGCTGGACAGGGGGCAATCAGCCCCAGCATTTT. Translating gives CASSWTGGNQPQHF.

For this clonotype: The junction does not match germline at one end; this may be a read error. This sequence joins TRBV2 and TRBJ1-2; D is undetermined. The germline gives CDR1 SNHLY, CDR2 FYNNEI. The length of the CDR3 is 14 residues. The CDR3 DNA follows: TGTGCCAGCAGGGAAGACATTGGCTCTTATGGCTACACCTTC. It encodes CASREDIGSYGYTF. Variable domain in full (rest from reference TRBV2 and TRBJ1-2): EPEVTQTPSHQVTQMGQEVILRCVPISNHLYFYWYRQILGQKVEFLVSFYNNEISEKSEIFDDQFSVERPDGSNFTLKIRSTKLEDSAMYFCASREDIGSYGYTFGSGTRLTVV.

This clonotype was recorded a few times. The chain is built from TRBV6-2 or TRBV6-3 and TRBJ1-5; D uncertain. The CDR3 has 13 amino acids. V was pared by 6 bases and J by 4 bases, with 10 bases between. CDR1 MNHEY and CDR2 SVGEGT come from the germline V gene. CDR3 coding DNA: TGTGCCAGCAGGGCCTTGCGGAATCAGCCCCAGCATTTT. Protein product: CASRALRNQPQHF.

This chain uses TRBV7-9 with TRBJ1-1; D gene uncertain. The V end lost 4 bases, the J end lost 0 bases, and 12 bases lay between the germline ends. Germline V gene lookup returns CDR1 SEHNR and CDR2 FQNEAQ (reference sequence). The CDR3 covers 15 residues. The DNA of the CDR3 is TGTGCCAGCAGCTCCCGGACGGGATTGAACACTGAAGCTTTCTTT. It encodes CASSSRTGLNTEAFF.

This clonotype was observed a handful of times. The CDR3 bases are TGTGCCAGCAGCCTGCGGGGACAGGTGAACACTGAAGCTTTCTTT. Its protein product is CASSLRGQVNTEAFF. V gene TRBV6-1 combines with J gene TRBJ1-1; 8 positions agree with TRBD1. Germline trimming cut 6 bases from V and 0 bases from J; bases unmatched to any gene: 6. CDR1 is MNHNS and CDR2 is SASEGT in the germline V gene. This CDR3 comprises 15 residues.

This rearrangement joins TRBV6-2 or TRBV6-3 to TRBJ2-7, with D possibly TRBD2 on 7 matching bases. In germline, CDR1 is MNHEY, CDR2 SVGEGT. V was shortened by 0 bases and J by 4 bases, with 16 bases between the two germline ends. This CDR3 is 16 amino acids long. The CDR3 coding sequence is TGTGCCAGCAGTTACTCGAGTTGGGGGGGCCGATACGAGCAGTACTTC. Protein product: CASSYSSWGGRYEQYF.